These T cell receptor beta chains were read from a single sample in a study of cytomegalovirus exposure and HLA in healthy donors. Assay: immunoSEQ multiplex PCR; the TCRdb copy retains only in-frame clones and omits some. The sample lists some 170,000 clones, approximately 80% seen once, with about 9.9% in the top ten. The sample consisted of PBMCs. These receptors originate from a man aged 18-30 years in good health and CMV-seropositive. Both conserved end residues are part of each CDR3. Fields, in order: clone size, V gene, D gene, J gene, CDR3 protein, CDR3 DNA. The D gene is left open where the match is weak. The size entry is marked missing in some rows and otherwise reads once, few, many or a size class.

.	TRBV9	.	TRBJ2-3	CASSVWPRTYTDTQYF	TGTGCCAGCAGCGTATGGCCCCGGACTTACACAGATACGCAGTATTTT
.	TRBV27	.	TRBJ2-3	CASSRGGTDTQYF	TGTGCCAGCAGTAGAGGTGGCACAGATACGCAGTATTTT
.	TRBV6-6	.	TRBJ1-5	CASSPSGRGHQPQHF	TGTGCCAGCAGTCCCTCGGGCAGGGGCCATCAGCCCCAGCATTTT
.	TRBV6-1	.	TRBJ2-4	CASSEAGLAKNSQYF	TGTGCCAGCAGTGAAGCTGGGCTAGCCAAAAACAGTCAGTACTTC
.	TRBV27	.	TRBJ2-2	CASSLQGRTGELFF	TGTGCCAGCAGTTTGCAGGGGCGGACCGGGGAGCTGTTTTTT
once	TRBV7-9	.	TRBJ1-4	CSSTLDRSNEKLFF	TGTTCCAGCACCCTAGACAGGTCCAACGAAAAACTGTTTTTT
.	TRBV18	TRBD1	TRBJ2-5	CASSPPRQGVSGETQYF	TGTGCCAGCTCACCCCCTCGACAGGGGGTGAGCGGGGAGACCCAGTACTTC
.	TRBV30	TRBD1	TRBJ2-3	CAWSAITGADTQYF	TGTGCCTGGAGTGCCATCACAGGGGCAGATACGCAGTATTTT
few	TRBV5-4	.	TRBJ2-5	CASSFGGRQETQYF	TGTGCCAGCAGCTTTGGGGGGAGGCAAGAGACCCAGTACTTC
.	TRBV7-9	.	TRBJ1-1	CASSLVDRYTMNTEAFF	TGTGCCAGCAGCTTAGTCGACAGGTATACTATGAACACTGAAGCTTTCTTT
.	TRBV11-1	.	TRBJ2-3	CASSPPLSTDTQYF	TGTGCCAGCAGCCCTCCCTTAAGCACAGATACGCAGTATTTT
.	TRBV7-2	TRBD1	TRBJ1-5	CASSSRTGGYNSNQPQHF	TGTGCCAGCAGCTCCCGGACAGGGGGATACAATAGCAATCAGCCCCAGCATTTT
.	TRBV11-2	.	TRBJ1-5	CVSSSRLNQPQHF	TGTGTCAGCAGCTCCAGACTCAATCAGCCCCAGCATTTT
.	TRBV15	.	TRBJ1-1	CATSRDTSTEAFF	TGTGCCACCAGCAGAGACACATCCACGGAAGCTTTCTTT
.	TRBV6-5	.	TRBJ2-1	CASSYIGLGYNEQFF	TGTGCCAGCAGTTATATCGGACTGGGATACAATGAGCAGTTCTTC
.	TRBV27	TRBD1	TRBJ1-6	CASSFGQDNSPLHF	TGTGCCAGCAGTTTCGGACAGGATAATTCACCCCTCCACTTT
few	TRBV2	TRBD2	TRBJ2-1	CASRLASGDNEQFF	TGTGCCAGCAGATTGGCTAGCGGAGACAATGAGCAGTTCTTC
.	TRBV15	.	TRBJ1-3	CATSHSGNTIYF	TGTGCCACCAGCCACTCTGGAAACACCATATATTTT
.	TRBV2	.	TRBJ1-1	CASIGGVGTEAFF	TGTGCCAGCATTGGGGGGGTAGGTACTGAAGCTTTCTTT
few	TRBV4-1	.	TRBJ1-5	CASSHQVDQPQHF	TGCGCCAGCAGCCACCAGGTTGATCAGCCCCAGCATTTT
.	TRBV11-2	TRBD2	TRBJ2-7	CASSLDAGASTYEQYF	TGTGCCAGCAGCTTGGATGCGGGAGCAAGCACCTACGAGCAGTACTTC
few	TRBV6-6	.	TRBJ1-1	CASSYGHLNTEAFF	TGTGCCAGCAGTTACGGGCATTTGAACACTGAAGCTTTCTTT
.	TRBV27	.	TRBJ2-7	CASSLSGLAQTYEQYF	TGTGCCAGCAGTTTATCGGGGCTAGCGCAGACCTACGAGCAGTACTTC